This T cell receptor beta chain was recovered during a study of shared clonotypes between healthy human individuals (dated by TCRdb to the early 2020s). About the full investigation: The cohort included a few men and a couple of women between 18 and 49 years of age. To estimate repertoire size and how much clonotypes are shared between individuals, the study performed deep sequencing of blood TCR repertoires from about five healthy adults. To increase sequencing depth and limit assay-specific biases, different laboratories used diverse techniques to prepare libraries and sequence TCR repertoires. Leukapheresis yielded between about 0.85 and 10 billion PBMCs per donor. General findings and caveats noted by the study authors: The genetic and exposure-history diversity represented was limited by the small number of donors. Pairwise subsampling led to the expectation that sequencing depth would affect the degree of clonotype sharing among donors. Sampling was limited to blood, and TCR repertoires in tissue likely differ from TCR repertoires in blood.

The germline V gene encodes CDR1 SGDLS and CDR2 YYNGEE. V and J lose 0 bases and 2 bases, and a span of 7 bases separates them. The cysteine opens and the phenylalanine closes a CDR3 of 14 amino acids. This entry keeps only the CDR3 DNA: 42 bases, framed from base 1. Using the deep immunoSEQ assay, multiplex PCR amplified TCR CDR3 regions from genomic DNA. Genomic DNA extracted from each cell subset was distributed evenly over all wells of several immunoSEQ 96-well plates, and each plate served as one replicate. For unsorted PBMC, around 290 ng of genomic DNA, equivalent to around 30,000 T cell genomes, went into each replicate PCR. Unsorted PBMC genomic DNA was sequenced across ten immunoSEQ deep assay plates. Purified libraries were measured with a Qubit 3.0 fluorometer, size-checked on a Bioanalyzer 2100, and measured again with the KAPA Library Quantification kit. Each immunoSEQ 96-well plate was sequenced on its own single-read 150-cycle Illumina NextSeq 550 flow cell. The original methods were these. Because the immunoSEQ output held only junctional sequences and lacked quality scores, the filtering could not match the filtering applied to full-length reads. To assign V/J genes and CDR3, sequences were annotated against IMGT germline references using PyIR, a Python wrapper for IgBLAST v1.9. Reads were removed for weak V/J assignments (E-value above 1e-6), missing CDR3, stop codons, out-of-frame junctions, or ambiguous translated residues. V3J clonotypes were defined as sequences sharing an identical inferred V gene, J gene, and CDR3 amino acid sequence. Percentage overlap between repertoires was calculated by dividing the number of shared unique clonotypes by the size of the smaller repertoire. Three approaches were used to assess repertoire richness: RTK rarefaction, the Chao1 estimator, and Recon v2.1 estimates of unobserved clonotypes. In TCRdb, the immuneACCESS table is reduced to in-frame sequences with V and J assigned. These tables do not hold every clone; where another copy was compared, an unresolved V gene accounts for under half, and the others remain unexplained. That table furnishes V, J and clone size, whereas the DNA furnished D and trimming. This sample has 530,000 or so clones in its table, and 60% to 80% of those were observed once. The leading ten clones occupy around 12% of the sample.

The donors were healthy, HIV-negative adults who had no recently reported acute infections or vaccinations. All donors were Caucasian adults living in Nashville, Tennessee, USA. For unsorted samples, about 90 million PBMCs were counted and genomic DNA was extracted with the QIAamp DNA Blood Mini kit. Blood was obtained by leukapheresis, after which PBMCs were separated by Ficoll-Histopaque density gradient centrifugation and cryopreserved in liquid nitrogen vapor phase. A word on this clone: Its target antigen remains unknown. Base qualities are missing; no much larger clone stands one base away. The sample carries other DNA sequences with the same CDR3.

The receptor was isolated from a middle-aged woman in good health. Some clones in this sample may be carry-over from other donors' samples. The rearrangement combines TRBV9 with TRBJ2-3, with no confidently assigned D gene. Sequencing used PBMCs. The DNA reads TGTGCCAGCAGCGTAGATGGCAACACAGATACGCAGTATTTT. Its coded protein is CASSVDGNTDTQYF.